The following is a T cell receptor beta chain sequence with its context. Its specificity is not known. The data originate from a study of shared clonotypes between healthy human individuals. This table comes from immunoSEQ multiplex PCR, and its TCRdb copy is limited to in-frame clones, with some not included. This table has 2.3 million or so clones, approximately 95% appearing once. Germline V gives CDR1 DFQATT, CDR2 SNEGSKA (reference sequence). V shed 3 bases and J shed 3 bases, with 6 bases lying between them. The CDR3 totals 11 residues. Findings of the study overall: Naive subsets tended to show greater estimated richness than memory subsets.

Sequenced input: naive CD4+ T cells from PBMCs. Subset of the sample: CD45RA+ positively selected. V usage is TRBV20-1 and J usage is TRBJ2-7; no definite D call. The clonotype was recovered from a man younger than 35 in good health. Some clones in this sample may be carry-over from other donors' samples. In nucleotides, the CDR3 is TGCAGTGCTAGTTACGACTACGAGCAGTACTTC. Translation gives CSASYDYEQYF.